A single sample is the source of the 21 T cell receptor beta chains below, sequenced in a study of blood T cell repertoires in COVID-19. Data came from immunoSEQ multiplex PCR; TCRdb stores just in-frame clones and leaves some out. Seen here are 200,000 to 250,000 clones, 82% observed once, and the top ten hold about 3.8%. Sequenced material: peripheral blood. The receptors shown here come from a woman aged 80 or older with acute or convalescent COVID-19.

CDR3: CASSLGVLSGTEAFF. The CDR3 DNA sequence: TGTGCCAGCAGCTTAGGAGTCCTATCGGGGACTGAAGCTTTCTTT. J is TRBJ1-1 and V is TRBV7-9; D uncertain. CDR3 length: 15 residues. The germline V gene encodes CDR1 SEHNR and CDR2 FQNEAQ (reference sequence). V was shortened by 1 base and J by 5 bases, with 14 bases between the two germline ends.

Written as DNA, the CDR3 is TGCAGCGCCGGGGGGGCAGGGGAGCTGTTTTTT. It codes for CSAGGAGELFF. The V gene is TRBV29-1, the J gene TRBJ2-2; 8 nucleotides line up with TRBD2. Trimming removed 7 bases from V and 8 bases from J; junction bases left unmatched: 3. The CDR3 has 11 amino acids. The germline V gene has CDR1 SQVTM and CDR2 ANQGSEA.

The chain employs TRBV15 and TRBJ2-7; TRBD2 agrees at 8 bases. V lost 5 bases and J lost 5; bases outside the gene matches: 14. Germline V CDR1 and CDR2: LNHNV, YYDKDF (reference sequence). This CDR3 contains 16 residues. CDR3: CATSGFSGAPVHEQYF. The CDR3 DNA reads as TGTGCCACCAGCGGCTTTAGCGGGGCTCCCGTCCACGAGCAGTACTTC.

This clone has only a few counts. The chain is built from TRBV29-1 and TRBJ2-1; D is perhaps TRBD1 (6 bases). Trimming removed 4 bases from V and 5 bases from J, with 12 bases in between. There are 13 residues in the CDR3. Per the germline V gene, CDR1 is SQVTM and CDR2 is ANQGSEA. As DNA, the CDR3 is TGCAGCGTTGTTAGACAGGCCCACAATGAGCAGTTCTTC. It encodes CSVVRQAHNEQFF.

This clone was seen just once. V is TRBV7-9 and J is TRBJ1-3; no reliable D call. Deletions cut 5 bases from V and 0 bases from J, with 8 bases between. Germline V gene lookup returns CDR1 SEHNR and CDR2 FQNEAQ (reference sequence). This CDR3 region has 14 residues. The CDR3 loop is CASSVDSSGNTIYF. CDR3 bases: TGTGCCAGCAGCGTGGACTCCTCTGGAAACACCATATATTTT.

As DNA, the CDR3 is TGTGCCAGCAGACCGACAGGGGGCCGCACTGAAGCTTTCTTT. Its translation is CASRPTGGRTEAFF. The chain couples TRBV6-5 to TRBJ1-1, with TRBD1 matching 10 bases. The CDR3 is 14 residues long. Germline V gene lookup returns CDR1 MNHEY and CDR2 SVGAGI. V dropped 6 bases and J dropped 4; count of bases not matched to a gene: 5.

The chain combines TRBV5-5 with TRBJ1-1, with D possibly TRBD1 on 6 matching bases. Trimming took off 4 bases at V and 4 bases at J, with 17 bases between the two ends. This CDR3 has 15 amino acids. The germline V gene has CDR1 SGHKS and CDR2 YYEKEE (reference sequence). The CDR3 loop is CASSPLGAGATEAFF. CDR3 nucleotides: TGTGCCAGCAGCCCCTTGGGGGCAGGCGCCACTGAAGCTTTCTTT.

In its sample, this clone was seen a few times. The CDR3 DNA reads TGCGCCAGCAGCCAGCTGGAGAGGGTTGGCTATGGCTACACCTTC. It translates to CASSQLERVGYGYTF. The genes are TRBV4-3 and TRBJ1-2; D gene ambiguous. The V gene lost 3 bases and the J gene lost 4 bases, with 15 bases spanning the gap. Per the germline V gene, CDR1 is LGHNA and CDR2 is YSLEER. The CDR3 loop spans 15 amino acids.

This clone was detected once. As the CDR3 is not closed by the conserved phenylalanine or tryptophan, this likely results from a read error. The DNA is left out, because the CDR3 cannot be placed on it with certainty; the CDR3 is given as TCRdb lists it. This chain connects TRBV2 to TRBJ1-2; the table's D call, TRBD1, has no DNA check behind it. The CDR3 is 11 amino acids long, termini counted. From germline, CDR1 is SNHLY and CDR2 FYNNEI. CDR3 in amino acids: CASSPGTLSLY.

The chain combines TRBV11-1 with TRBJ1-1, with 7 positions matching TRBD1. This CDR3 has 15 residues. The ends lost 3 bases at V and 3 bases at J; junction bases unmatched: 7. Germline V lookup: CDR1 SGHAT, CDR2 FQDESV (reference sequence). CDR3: CASSFYRGWDTEAFF. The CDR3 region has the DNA TGTGCCAGCAGCTTTTACAGGGGCTGGGACACTGAAGCTTTCTTT.

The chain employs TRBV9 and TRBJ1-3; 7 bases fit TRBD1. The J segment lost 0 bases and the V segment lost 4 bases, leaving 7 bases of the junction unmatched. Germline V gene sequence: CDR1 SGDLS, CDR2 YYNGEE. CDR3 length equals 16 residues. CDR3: CASSPGDSLSGNTIYF. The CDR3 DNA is TGTGCCAGCAGCCCCGGGGACAGCCTCTCTGGAAACACCATATATTTT.

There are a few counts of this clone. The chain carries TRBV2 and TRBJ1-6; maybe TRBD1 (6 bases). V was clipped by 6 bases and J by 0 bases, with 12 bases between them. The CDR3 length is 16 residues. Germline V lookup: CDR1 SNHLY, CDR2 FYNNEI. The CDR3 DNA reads TGTGCCAGCAGCCCCGACAGGAGCTCCTATAATTCACCCCTCCACTTT. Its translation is CASSPDRSSYNSPLHF. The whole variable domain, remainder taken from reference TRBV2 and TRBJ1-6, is EPEVTQTPSHQVTQMGQEVILRCVPISNHLYFYWYRQILGQKVEFLVSFYNNEISEKSEIFDDQFSVERPDGSNFTLKIRSTKLEDSAMYFCASSPDRSSYNSPLHFGNGTRLTVT.

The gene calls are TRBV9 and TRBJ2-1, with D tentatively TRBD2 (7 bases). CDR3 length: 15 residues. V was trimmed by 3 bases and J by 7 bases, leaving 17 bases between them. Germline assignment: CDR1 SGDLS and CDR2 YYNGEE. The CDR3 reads CASSARGGGGNEQFF. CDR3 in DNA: TGTGCCAGCAGCGCCCGAGGGGGGGGAGGGAATGAGCAGTTCTTC.

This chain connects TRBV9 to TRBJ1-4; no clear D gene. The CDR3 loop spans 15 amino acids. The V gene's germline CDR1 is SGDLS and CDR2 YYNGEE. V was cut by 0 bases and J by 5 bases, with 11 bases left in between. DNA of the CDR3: TGTGCCAGCAGCGTAGTGGTGGGCCCCAATGAAAAACTGTTTTTT. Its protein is CASSVVVGPNEKLFF.

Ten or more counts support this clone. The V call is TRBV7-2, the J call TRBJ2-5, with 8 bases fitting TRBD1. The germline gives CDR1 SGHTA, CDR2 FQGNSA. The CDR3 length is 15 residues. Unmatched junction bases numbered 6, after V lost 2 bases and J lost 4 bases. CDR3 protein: CASSLSTGVRETQYF. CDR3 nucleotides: TGTGCCAGCAGCTTATCGACAGGGGTGAGAGAGACCCAGTACTTC.

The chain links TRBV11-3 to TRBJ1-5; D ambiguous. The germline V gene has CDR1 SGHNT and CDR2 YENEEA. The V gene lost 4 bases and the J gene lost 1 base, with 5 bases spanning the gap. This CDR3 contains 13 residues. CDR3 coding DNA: TGTGCCAGCAGCTCACTAAGCAATCAGCCCCAGCATTTT. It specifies CASSSLSNQPQHF.

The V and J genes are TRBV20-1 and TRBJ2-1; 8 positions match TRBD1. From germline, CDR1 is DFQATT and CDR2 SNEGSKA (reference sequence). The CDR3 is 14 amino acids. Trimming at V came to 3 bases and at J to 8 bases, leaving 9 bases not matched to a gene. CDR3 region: CSASILQGAYEQFF. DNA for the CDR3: TGCAGTGCTAGTATTCTCCAGGGGGCCTATGAGCAGTTCTTC.

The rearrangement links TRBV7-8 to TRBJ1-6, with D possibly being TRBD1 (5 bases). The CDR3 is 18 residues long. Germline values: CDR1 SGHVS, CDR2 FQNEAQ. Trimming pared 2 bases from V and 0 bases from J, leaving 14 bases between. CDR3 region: CASSLRGLSSSYNSPLHF. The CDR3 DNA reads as TGTGCCAGCAGCTTACGGGGGTTGTCGAGCTCCTATAATTCACCCCTCCACTTT.

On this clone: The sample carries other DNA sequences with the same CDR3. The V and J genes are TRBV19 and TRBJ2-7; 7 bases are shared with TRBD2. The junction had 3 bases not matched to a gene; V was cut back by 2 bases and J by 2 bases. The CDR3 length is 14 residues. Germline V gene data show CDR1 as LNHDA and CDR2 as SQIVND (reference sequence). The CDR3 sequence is CASSIRRGTYEQYF. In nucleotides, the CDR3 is TGTGCCAGTAGTATACGGCGGGGGACCTACGAGCAGTACTTC.

The DNA for the CDR3 is TGTGCCAGCAGTTACTCCTGGACAGACCCCTACGAGCAGTACTTC. As protein: CASSYSWTDPYEQYF. V usage is TRBV6-5 and J usage is TRBJ2-7; tentative D call: TRBD1 (6 bases). With 0 bases removed from V and 2 bases from J, the gap between germline ends came to 11 bases. The germline CDR1 and CDR2 sequences are MNHEY and SVGAGI. The CDR3 has 15 residues.

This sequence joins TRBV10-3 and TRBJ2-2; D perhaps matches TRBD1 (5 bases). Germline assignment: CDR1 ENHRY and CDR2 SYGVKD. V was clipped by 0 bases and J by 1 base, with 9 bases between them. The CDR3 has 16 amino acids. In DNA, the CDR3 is TGTGCCATCAGTGAGTCGCCGCAGGGGAACACCGGGGAGCTGTTTTTT. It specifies CAISESPQGNTGELFF.